A single sample gave rise to the 29 T cell receptor delta chains below, sequenced in a study of γδ T cells in repeated Plasmodium falciparum infection. Vgamma9/Vdelta2+ and Vdelta2-negative gammadelta T cells were flow-sorted from PBMC for bulk sequencing. TCRdb re-called clones from the multiplex PCR reads using CATT. The sample lists 85,000 to 95,000 delta-chain clones, over 1.3% occurring once. Sequencing was done on a sample of gamma-delta T cells from blood. All receptors come from a pool of human donors (malaria-infected and uninfected, not separated).

Worth noting for this clone: For this DNA, TCRdb reports the protein of a much larger clone, which diverges at residue 6, most likely from a read error; the protein presented here is translated directly from the DNA. The rearrangement joins TRDV1 to TRDJ1, with 12 bases that match TRDD3. The J gene was missing in TCRdb and was found by matching the end of the DNA to germline. There are 23 residues in the CDR3. Per germline, CDR1 TSWWSYY and CDR2 QGS. After removal of 5 bases from V and 4 bases from J, the junction contained 29 bases not matched to a gene. CDR3 sequence: CALGSPSYIGLGAGGYVRDKLIF. The CDR3 DNA is TGTGCTCTTGGGTCTCCTTCCTACATAGGGTTGGGGGCTGGGGGATACGTCCGCGATAAACTCATCTTT.

As to this clone: The translation of this DNA and the TCRdb protein of a much larger clone differ at residue 9, probably owing to a read error; the protein shown here is translated from the DNA. For the CDR3, the DNA is TGTGCCTGTGACACCGTCGGTCTGAGGGGATACGCGGCGAACCGCGTATCCGAGACCACCGATAAACTCATCTTT. This gives the protein CACDTVGLRGYAANRVSETTDKLIF. This rearrangement joins TRDV2 to TRDJ1; the match to TRDD3 covers 9 bases. TCRdb is silent on the J gene; assignment here came from matching the DNA to germline. V trimming: 0 bases; J trimming: 1 base; junction bases outside the gene matches: 32. The CDR3 has 25 amino acids. The germline V gene encodes CDR1 GEAIGNYY and CDR2 EKD.

A word on this clone: Only one base separates this from a far larger clonotype, so it likely reflects a read error. The same CDR3 arises from other DNA sequences in this sample as well. This chain connects TRDV2 to TRDJ1; a weak D match, TRDD3 (5 bases). No J gene was available from TCRdb, and it was assigned here by a germline match of the DNA. The V end lost 1 base, the J end lost 2 bases, and 22 bases lay between the germline ends. Germline lookup yields CDR1 GEAIGNYY and CDR2 EKD. This CDR3 spans 18 amino acids. The CDR3 bases are TGTGCCTGTGACACTCGTGGGGTGATGGGGAAGGAGACCGATAAACTCATCTTT. It codes for CACDTRGVMGKETDKLIF.

This clone was counted only a few times. The protein given by TCRdb reflects a much larger clone and differs at residue 5 from this DNA's translation, likely from a read error; the protein shown is the DNA's translation. The chain carries TRDV2 and TRDJ1; 12 nucleotides match TRDD3. TCRdb records no J gene; here it was assigned by comparing the DNA to germline. J was trimmed by 0 bases and V by 3 bases; bases with no gene match: 7. The CDR3 has 17 amino acids. In germline, CDR1 is GEAIGNYY, CDR2 EKD. The CDR3 region has the DNA TGTGCCTGTGACGCCATACTGGGGGATACTTACACCGATAAACTCATCTTT. Protein: CACDAILGDTYTDKLIF.

In this sample, this clone turned up a few times. The amino acid sequence in TCRdb belongs to a much larger clone and departs from this DNA's translation at residue 4, likely a sequencing read error; the sequence shown is translated from the DNA. The chain combines TRDV2 with TRDJ3; 11 bases are shared with TRDD3. Here the J gene came from matching the DNA to germline, since TCRdb omits it. The CDR3 sequence is 19 residues long. With 5 bases clipped from V and 0 bases from J, the junction kept 8 bases outside the gene matches. Germline assignment: CDR1 GEAIGNYY and CDR2 EKD. For the CDR3, the DNA is TGTGCCTGTGGCCCCCTGGGGGATACCCGCTCCTGGGACACCCGACAGATGTTTTTC. Its protein product is CACGPLGDTRSWDTRQMFF.

For this clone: The protein in TCRdb stems from a much larger clone and differs at residue 5 from this DNA's translation, likely a read error; here the protein is translated from the DNA. For the CDR3, the DNA is TGTGCCTGTGACCTGCTGAGGGGGGACGCACAACTCTTCTTT. Its translation: CACDLLRGDAQLFF. The chain links TRDV2 to TRDJ2, with TRDD3 as a possible D gene (6 bases). TCRdb is silent on the J gene; assignment here came from matching the DNA to germline. The V end lost 3 bases, the J end lost 8 bases, and 15 bases lay between the germline ends. Germline V gene sequence: CDR1 GEAIGNYY, CDR2 EKD. The CDR3 is 14 residues long.

Comment on this clone: This likely traces to a read error, being one base from a far larger clone. Other DNA sequences from this sample encode an identical CDR3 as well. The rearrangement uses TRDV1 and TRDJ1; 8 bases align to TRDD2. Since TCRdb gives no J gene, matching the DNA to germline was used here to assign it. There are 23 residues in the CDR3. Per germline, CDR1 TSWWSYY and CDR2 QGS. V lost 1 base to trimming and J lost 3 bases; unmatched junction nucleotides: 28. CDR3 sequence reads: CALGEPFLSRGDDITSGADKLIF. The DNA of the CDR3 is TGTGCTCTTGGGGAACCCTTCCTATCCCGGGGAGACGACATTACATCGGGCGCCGATAAACTCATCTTT.

In its sample, this clone is medium-sized (0.01 to 0.1%). The same CDR3 arises from other DNA sequences in this sample as well. The genes are TRDV1 and TRDJ1; D gene uncertain. CDR3 length equals 10 residues. V lost 4 bases and J lost 8, with 5 bases in between. Germline lookup yields CDR1 TSWWSYY and CDR2 QGS. Here the CDR3 reads CALGGTKLIF. The CDR3 DNA sequence: TGTGCTCTTGGGGGCACGAAACTCATCTTT.

Remarks on this clone: This likely traces to a read error, being one base from a far larger clone. The identical CDR3 is also encoded by other nucleotide sequences in the sample. The chain combines TRDV1 with TRDJ1, with D perhaps matching TRDD2 (5 bases). TCRdb offers no J gene call, so here the DNA was matched to germline to obtain one. Trimming pared 3 bases from V and 0 bases from J, leaving 20 bases between. The germline gives CDR1 TSWWSYY, CDR2 QGS. The CDR3 is 18 amino acids. CDR3 DNA sequence: TGTGCTCTTGGGGACCTACCCCTATTCTATCTGTACACCGATAAACTCATCTTT. Translation gives CALGDLPLFYLYTDKLIF.

A note on this clone: TCRdb's protein, taken from a much larger clone, differs from this DNA's translation at residues 9 and 17, likely owing to a read error; the protein displayed comes from the DNA. J is TRDJ2 and V is TRDV1; either TRDD2 or TRDD3 may fit D (7 bases each). V was trimmed by 0 bases and J by 0 bases, leaving 32 bases between them. The CDR3 covers 24 residues. The germline V gene encodes CDR1 TSWWSYY and CDR2 QGS. The CDR3 DNA sequence: TGTGCTCTTGGGGAACTAGCCCCAACCCTTCCTCTCCTCTGGGGGGACTCTTTGACAGCACAACTCTTCTTT. Residues: CALGELAPTLPLLWGDSLTAQLFF.

About this clone itself: TCRdb attributes to this sequence the protein of a much larger clone, which differs from the DNA translation at residue 4; a read error is likely, and the protein displayed is translated from the DNA. The chain recombines TRDV2 with TRDJ1; perhaps TRDD3 as D (6 bases). Matching the DNA to germline supplied the J gene, which TCRdb does not give. The CDR3 is 16 amino acids. CDR1 is GEAIGNYY, CDR2 EKD, per germline. V was shortened by 5 bases and J by 1 base, with 19 bases between the two germline ends. Here the CDR3 DNA reads TGTGCCTGTGTCACGGGGATTTATAGGATCACCGATAAACTCATCTTT. Amino acid sequence: CACVTGIYRITDKLIF.

This clone turned up a few times. TCRdb's entry gives the protein of a much larger clone, which mismatches this DNA's translation at residue 19, likely from a read error; the protein reported here is translated from the DNA. TRDV1 is the V gene, and the J gene was not called; the table's TRDD3 call for D was not verified on the DNA. Germline-derived CDR1 and CDR2 are TSWWSYY and QGS. The CDR3 runs to 20 residues. The CDR3 protein is CALGEKFMSYPYSFGAKLTF. Here the CDR3 DNA reads TGTGCTCTTGGGGAAAAATTCATGTCCTACCCCTACTCGTTTGGGGCTAAACTCACCTTT.

This clone was observed a handful of times. This likely reflects a read error, since a far larger clone is one base away. Other DNA sequences in the sample encode the same CDR3. The J gene is TRDJ1, the V gene TRDV1, with D possibly TRDD3 on 5 matching bases. The J gene was not available in TCRdb and was assigned here by matching the DNA to germline segments. Looked up from germline, CDR1 is TSWWSYY and CDR2 is QGS. CDR3 size: 16 residues. V shed 5 bases and J shed 8 bases, with 24 bases lying between them. CDR3 bases: TGTGCTCTTGGGATCCGAACTGGAGGATTATCCGCCAAACTCATCTTT. The encoded protein is CALGIRTGGLSAKLIF.

This clone has more than one count but fewer than ten. This may stem from a read error, because a much larger clone lies one nucleotide away. V usage is TRDV1 and J usage is TRDJ1, with no clear D. Per the germline V gene, CDR1 is TSWWSYY and CDR2 is QGS. With 7 bases removed from V and 7 bases from J, the gap between germline ends came to 34 bases. The CDR3 contains 19 residues. The CDR3 bases are TGTGCTCTTGCGCCAGCACTCCGTCTCGGGGCCCCTCCTGCGGGTAAACTCATCTTT. Protein: CALAPALRLGAPPAGKLIF.

This chain connects TRDV1 to TRDJ1; 7 nucleotides line up with TRDD3. Germline CDR1 and CDR2: TSWWSYY and QGS. The CDR3 is 20 amino acids. V lost 2 bases and J lost 3; bases outside the gene matches: 21. The CDR3 coding sequence is TGTGCTCTTGGGGAATGGGGGAGGTCCTGGGCCCGACTCAGAGCCGATAAACTCATCTTT. Protein product: CALGEWGRSWARLRADKLIF.

This clone was picked up a small number of times. The protein that TCRdb holds for this DNA derives from a much larger clone and differs from the translated DNA at residue 8, which likely indicates a read error; the protein shown here is translated from the DNA. The rearrangement joins TRDV1 to TRDJ1; 7 bases agree with TRDD3. The J gene, left out of TCRdb, was set here by checking the DNA against germline. Per germline, CDR1 TSWWSYY and CDR2 QGS. The CDR3 covers 20 residues. With V trimmed by 0 bases and J by 1 base, 17 bases remained unmatched. The chain's CDR3 is CALGELHSLGSFGSTDKLIF. DNA for the CDR3: TGTGCTCTTGGGGAACTCCATTCACTGGGGTCGTTCGGAAGCACCGATAAACTCATCTTT.

In the case of this clone: A read error likely explains why the TCRdb protein, taken from a much larger clone, differs from this DNA's translation at residue 19; the protein shown is translated from the DNA. This chain connects TRAV38-2/DV8 to TRDJ1; TRDD3 is a possible D gene (7 bases). The CDR3 is 26 residues long. V lost 0 bases to trimming and J lost 2 bases, with 44 bases between them. Germline CDR1 is TSESDYY and CDR2 is QEAYKQQN. The CDR3, as DNA: TGTGCTTATAGGAGCGCGAGGTCCTACCGAGGACGAGCTGTCTACTGGGGCCTTCTCCTTACCGATAAACTCATCTTT. This encodes CAYRSARSYRGRAVYWGLLLTDKLIF.

J is TRDJ1 and V is TRDV1; a weak D match, TRDD3 (6 bases). TCRdb lists no J gene, so it was determined here by aligning the DNA to germline. The ends were cut back, 1 base at V and 2 bases at J, with 23 bases in the middle. The CDR3 is 19 amino acids. Germline CDR1 and CDR2: TSWWSYY and QGS. CDR3 amino acids: CALGEPRYALGLWTDKLIF. CDR3 in DNA: TGTGCTCTTGGGGAACCCCGATACGCACTGGGATTGTGGACCGATAAACTCATCTTT.

Ten or more counts support this clone. The amino acid sequence in TCRdb belongs to a much larger clone and departs from this DNA's translation at residue 4, likely a sequencing read error; the sequence shown is translated from the DNA. The chain is built from TRDV2 and TRDJ3; 8 nucleotides agree with TRDD3. TCRdb lists no J gene, so it was determined here by aligning the DNA to germline. The CDR3 loop spans 17 amino acids. The germline CDR1 and CDR2 sequences are GEAIGNYY and EKD. CDR3: CACGTGGYSWDTRQMFF. Written as DNA, the CDR3 is TGTGCCTGTGGCACCGGGGGATACTCCTGGGACACCCGACAGATGTTTTTC.

This clone has a handful of counts. The protein TCRdb lists belongs to a much larger clone and differs from this DNA's translation at residue 5, which points to a read error; the protein shown is made from the DNA. The chain combines TRDV2 with TRDJ1, with 13 bases that match TRDD3. With V trimmed by 5 bases and J by 2 bases, 7 bases remained unmatched. The CDR3 runs 16 residues. CDR1 GEAIGNYY and CDR2 EKD come from the germline V gene. The CDR3 here is CACVELGDTGTDKLIF. The CDR3 DNA reads TGTGCCTGTGTGGAACTGGGGGATACGGGTACCGATAAACTCATCTTT.

This clone was counted a few times. The translation of this DNA and the TCRdb protein of a much larger clone differ at residue 4, probably owing to a read error; the protein shown here is translated from the DNA. The V and J genes are TRDV2 and TRDJ2; the match to TRDD3 covers 13 bases. Germline-derived CDR1 and CDR2 are GEAIGNYY and EKD. The CDR3 has 20 amino acids. J lost 5 bases, V lost 6 bases, and 20 bases had no gene match. CDR3 residues: CACYPVYPSTGGYGTAQLFF. The CDR3 nucleotides read TGTGCCTGTTACCCTGTATATCCCAGTACTGGGGGATACGGCACAGCACAACTCTTCTTT.

This clone was seen only a few times. The mismatch at residue 11 between this DNA's translation and the TCRdb protein of a much larger clone likely reflects a read error; the protein shown is translated from the DNA. The rearrangement links TRDV1 to TRDJ1; either TRDD2 or TRDD3 may fit D (5 bases each). The J gene, left out of TCRdb, was set here by checking the DNA against germline. From germline, CDR1 is TSWWSYY and CDR2 QGS. This CDR3 is built from 24 residues. V was clipped by 0 bases and J by 4 bases, with 39 bases between them. The DNA for the CDR3 is TGTGCTCTTGGGGAACTAGATAAGGGGAAGGAGAGCCTATCCCTTCTCACACAGAGCGATAAACTCATCTTT. It is translated as CALGELDKGKESLSLLTQSDKLIF.

This clone was counted only a few times. TCRdb attributes to this sequence the protein of a much larger clone, which differs from the DNA translation at residue 11; a read error is likely, and the protein displayed is translated from the DNA. The chain combines TRDV2 with TRDJ1; 8 nucleotides match TRDD3. Here the J gene was assigned by germline matching of the DNA, as TCRdb has none. The V gene end was trimmed by 3 bases and the J gene end by 0 bases; junction bases not matched to a gene: 32. Germline CDR1 is GEAIGNYY and CDR2 is EKD. CDR3 length: 24 residues. DNA of the CDR3: TGTGCCTGTGACCCCCTCGGTTTTGATGGTGCTGGGGGACTCGAAATAAGGTACACCGATAAACTCATCTTT. The encoded protein is CACDPLGFDGAGGLEIRYTDKLIF.

This clone was counted only a few times. A far larger clone lies a single base away; this is likely a read error. Other DNA variants within this sample encode the same CDR3. This chain joins TRDV1 and TRDJ1; a possible D gene is TRDD3 (6 bases). The CDR3 covers 18 residues. In germline, CDR1 is TSWWSYY, CDR2 QGS. Written as DNA, the CDR3 is TGTGCCCTTGGGGAATGGGGATCGGATCCCGTGTACACCGATAAACTCATCTTT. This codes for CALGEWGSDPVYTDKLIF.

With regard to this clone: This likely stems from a read error, as it lies one base from a far larger clone. This CDR3 is also generated by other DNA sequences in the sample. The V call is TRDV1, the J call TRDJ1, with 10 bases matching TRDD3. Here the J gene was assigned by germline matching of the DNA, as TCRdb has none. CDR3 length: 23 amino acids. The V gene's germline CDR1 is TSWWSYY and CDR2 QGS. Losses at the gene ends were 3 bases for V and 0 bases for J; bases not matched to a gene: 25. CDR3 sequence (DNA): TGTGCTCTTGGGGAGGTTCTGGCTCCCCTTGGGGGATACCCTGGGCCCTACACCGATAAACTCATCTTT. This sequence encodes CALGEVLAPLGGYPGPYTDKLIF.

This clone was seen more than once but under ten times. The translation of this DNA and the TCRdb protein of a much larger clone differ at residue 18, probably owing to a read error; the protein shown here is translated from the DNA. The J gene is TRDJ1, the V gene TRDV1; 13 bases map to TRDD3. The J gene, absent from TCRdb, was called here by matching the DNA to germline. Unmatched junction bases numbered 24, after V lost 1 base and J lost 1 base. Germline values: CDR1 TSWWSYY, CDR2 QGS. CDR3 length equals 24 residues. As DNA, the CDR3 is TGTGCTCTTGGGGAACGGTCCCTCCTTAGGGTACTTAACTGGGGGATACGGTGCACCGATAAACTCATCTTT. Protein: CALGERSLLRVLNWGIRCTDKLIF.

This clone was seen a handful of times. This likely stems from a read error, as it lies one base from a far larger clone. The same CDR3 can be traced to other DNA sequences in this sample. The rearrangement links TRDV2 to TRDJ3, with TRDD3 matching 13 bases. The J gene, not given by TCRdb, was assigned here from a germline match of the nucleotide sequence. J lost 2 bases, V lost 4 bases, and 19 bases had no gene match. The CDR3 extends over 23 amino acids. CDR1 is GEAIGNYY, CDR2 EKD, per germline. CDR3 residues: CACDAGLEVLGDTPAWDTRQMFF. The CDR3, as DNA: TGTGCCTGTGATGCGGGGTTAGAGGTACTGGGGGATACGCCGGCCTGGGACACCCGACAGATGTTTTTC.

This clone came up a few times. The protein in TCRdb stems from a much larger clone and differs at residue 11 from this DNA's translation, likely a read error; here the protein is translated from the DNA. The rearrangement joins TRDV1 to TRDJ1, with 8 bases identical to TRDD2. The J gene was not available in TCRdb and was assigned here by matching the DNA to germline segments. The CDR3 extends over 22 amino acids. Germline CDR1 is TSWWSYY and CDR2 is QGS. Unmatched junction bases numbered 28, after V lost 7 bases and J lost 0 bases. The CDR3 reads CALVTISLPTCWMGFYTDKLIF. The CDR3 bases are TGTGCTCTTGTAACCATCTCACTTCCTACTTGCTGGATGGGCTTTTACACCGATAAACTCATCTTT.

There are many counts of this clone. TCRdb's listed protein matches a much larger clone and diverges from this DNA's translation at residue 10, likely through a read error; the protein shown comes from the DNA. The V call is TRDV1, the J call TRDJ1; TRDD3 aligns across 8 bases. Germline CDR1 TSWWSYY, CDR2 QGS. Unmatched junction bases numbered 22, after V lost 2 bases and J lost 8 bases. The CDR3 is 19 amino acids. DNA of the CDR3: TGTGCTCTTGGGGAAGCGTCGAGTCCCGACTACTGGGGGGGCTACAAACTCATCTTT. Protein product: CALGEASSPDYWGGYKLIF.